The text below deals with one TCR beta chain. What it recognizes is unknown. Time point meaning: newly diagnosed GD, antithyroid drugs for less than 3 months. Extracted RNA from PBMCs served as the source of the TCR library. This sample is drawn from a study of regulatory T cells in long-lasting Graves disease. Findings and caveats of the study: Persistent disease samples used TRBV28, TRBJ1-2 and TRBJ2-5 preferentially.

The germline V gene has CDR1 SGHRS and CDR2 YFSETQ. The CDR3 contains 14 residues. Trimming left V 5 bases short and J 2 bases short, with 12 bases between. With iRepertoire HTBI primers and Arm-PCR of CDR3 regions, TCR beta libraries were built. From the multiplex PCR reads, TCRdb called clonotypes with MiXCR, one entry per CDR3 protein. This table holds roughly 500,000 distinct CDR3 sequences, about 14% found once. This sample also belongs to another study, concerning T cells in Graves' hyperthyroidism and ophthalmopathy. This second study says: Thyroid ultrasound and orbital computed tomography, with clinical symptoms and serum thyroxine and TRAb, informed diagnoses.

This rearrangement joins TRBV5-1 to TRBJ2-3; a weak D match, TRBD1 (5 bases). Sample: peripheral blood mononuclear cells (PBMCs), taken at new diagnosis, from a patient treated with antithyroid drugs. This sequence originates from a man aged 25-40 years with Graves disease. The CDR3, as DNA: TGCGCCAGCAGGGCTCGGACACACACAGATACGCAGTATTTT. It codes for CASRARTHTDTQYF.